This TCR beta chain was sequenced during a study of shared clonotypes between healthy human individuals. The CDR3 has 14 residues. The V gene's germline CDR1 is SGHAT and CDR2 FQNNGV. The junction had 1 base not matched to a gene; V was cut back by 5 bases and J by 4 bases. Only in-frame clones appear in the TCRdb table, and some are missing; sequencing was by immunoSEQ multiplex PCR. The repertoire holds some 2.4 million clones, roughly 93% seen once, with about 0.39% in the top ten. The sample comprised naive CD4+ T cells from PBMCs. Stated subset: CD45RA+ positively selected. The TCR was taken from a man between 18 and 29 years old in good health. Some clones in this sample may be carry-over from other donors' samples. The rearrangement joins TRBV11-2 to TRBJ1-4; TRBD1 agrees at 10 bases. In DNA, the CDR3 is TGTGCCAGCAGCGACAGGGGGCGTAATGAAAAACTGTTTTTT. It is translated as CASSDRGRNEKLFF.